This passage covers 32 T cell receptor beta chains from one sample sequenced in a study. TCRdb re-called the RT-PCR reads through MiXCR, storing one row per CDR3 protein. Altogether approximately 720,000 distinct CDR3 sequences are present, about 14% being singletons, with the ten largest covering roughly 3.9%. Sequencing was done on a sample of memory CD4+ T cells from blood. The receptor set was obtained from a female donor in good health, serving as a healthy control.

This chain uses TRBV15 with TRBJ1-2; no clear D gene. CDR1 LNHNV and CDR2 YYDKDF come from the germline V gene (reference sequence). V was shortened by 3 bases and J by 6 bases, with 11 bases between the two germline ends. The CDR3 contains 13 residues. CDR3: CATSRGSPDGYTF. The CDR3 nucleotides read TGTGCCACCAGCAGGGGGTCCCCCGATGGCTACACCTTC.

The J gene is TRBJ1-1, the V gene TRBV5-1; D unclear. The V end was cut by 0 bases, the J end by 2 bases, with 11 bases between. The CDR3 totals 15 residues. Germline V gene data show CDR1 as SGHRS and CDR2 as YFSETQ. Written as DNA, the CDR3 is TGCGCCAGCAGCTTGGGCTCTGGGGATAACACTGAAGCTTTCTTT. Residues: CASSLGSGDNTEAFF.

V usage is TRBV10-3 and J usage is TRBJ2-7, with TRBD2 as a possible D gene (5 bases). Trimming pared 1 base from V and 6 bases from J, leaving 13 bases between. This CDR3 contains 14 residues. Germline values: CDR1 ENHRY, CDR2 SYGVKD. CDR3 nucleotides: TGTGCCATCAGTGAGTTGGGAGCTTCCCGCGAGCAGTACTTC. This encodes CAISELGASREQYF.

This clonotype was seen more than once but under ten times. CDR3 loop: CASMTLAGIFSYEQYF. Here the CDR3 DNA reads TGTGCCAGCATGACCTTAGCGGGGATTTTCTCCTACGAGCAGTACTTC. The J gene is TRBJ2-7, the V gene TRBV6-1, with 8 bases fitting TRBD2. With V trimmed by 7 bases and J by 0 bases, 11 bases remained unmatched. Germline lookup yields CDR1 MNHNS and CDR2 SASEGT. This CDR3 has 16 amino acids.

The V gene is TRBV7-2, the J gene TRBJ2-3, with 8 bases fitting TRBD2. CDR1 is SGHTA and CDR2 is FQGNSA in the germline V gene. The CDR3 loop spans 17 amino acids. V was pared by 1 base and J by 2 bases, with 8 bases of the junction left unmatched. The CDR3 is CASSLVAGGGATDTQYF. DNA of the CDR3: TGTGCCAGCAGCTTAGTGGCCGGGGGGGGGGCCACAGATACGCAGTATTTT.

In its sample, this clonotype was seen many times. The chain employs TRBV9 and TRBJ2-6; TRBD2 aligns across 13 bases. There are 18 residues in the CDR3. Germline V lookup: CDR1 SGDLS, CDR2 YYNGEE. The ends lost 0 bases at V and 2 bases at J; junction bases unmatched: 2. CDR3 residues: CASSVVGLAGTGANVLTF. CDR3 nucleotide sequence: TGTGCCAGCAGCGTAGTGGGACTAGCGGGAACTGGGGCCAACGTCCTGACTTTC.

This chain uses TRBV12-3 or TRBV12-4 with TRBJ2-7; D gene unclear. The V and J ends lost 6 bases and 3 bases respectively, with 18 bases between them. There are 15 residues in the CDR3. The CDR3 protein is CASSPRTTAFYEQYF. The CDR3, as DNA: TGTGCCAGCAGCCCTCGGACGACCGCCTTCTACGAGCAGTACTTC.

In its sample, this clonotype was seen a few times. The rearrangement joins TRBV12-3 or TRBV12-4 to TRBJ1-4; TRBD1 matches at 9 bases. The CDR3 sequence is 14 residues long. Losses at the gene ends were 7 bases for V and 8 bases for J; bases not matched to a gene: 8. The CDR3 DNA follows: TGTGCCAGCACCCTGGGACAGGGCCGCGAAAAACTGTTTTTT. Its protein product is CASTLGQGREKLFF.

This clonotype was counted many times. The V gene is TRBV2, the J gene TRBJ1-5; no definite D call. Germline CDR1 SNHLY, CDR2 FYNNEI. This CDR3 has 14 amino acids. The ends were cut back, 6 bases at V and 6 bases at J, with 15 bases in the middle. The DNA for the CDR3 is TGTGCCAGCAGGCCGGGCTCGGGAGGTCAGCCCCAGCATTTT. This codes for CASRPGSGGQPQHF.

This sequence joins TRBV12-3 or TRBV12-4 and TRBJ2-2; D possibly corresponds to TRBD1 (6 bases). V was cut by 6 bases and J by 2 bases, with 13 bases left in between. The CDR3 totals 15 residues. The CDR3 region is CASRETGINTGELFF. In DNA form, the CDR3 reads TGTGCCAGCAGGGAAACAGGGATTAACACCGGGGAGCTGTTTTTT.

This clonotype was recorded a few times. The CDR3 region is CASSPIAGGVYNEQFF. In nucleotides, the CDR3 is TGTGCCAGCAGCCCGATAGCGGGAGGTGTGTACAATGAGCAGTTCTTC. The chain has TRBV11-2 and TRBJ2-1; 10 bases agree with TRBD2. Germline CDR1 and CDR2: SGHAT and FQNNGV. V was pared by 5 bases and J by 4 bases, with 8 bases of the junction left unmatched. CDR3 length: 16 amino acids.

This clonotype was seen repeatedly, ten times or more. The J gene is TRBJ2-3, the V gene TRBV7-2, with TRBD2 identical over 8 bases. The CDR3 is 17 residues long. The V segment lost 5 bases and the J segment 0 bases; nucleotides outside the gene matches: 10. The V gene's germline CDR1 is SGHTA and CDR2 FQGNSA. CDR3 sequence (DNA): TGTGCCAGCAGCCCCAGCTTTAGCGGGATTAGCACAGATACGCAGTATTTT. It yields the protein CASSPSFSGISTDTQYF.

V and J are TRBV27 and TRBJ2-7; 9 bases are shared with TRBD2. This CDR3 has 14 amino acids. Trimming took 5 bases from V and 6 from J; bases not matched to a gene: 8. The germline V gene has CDR1 MNHEY and CDR2 SMNVEV (reference sequence). The CDR3, as DNA: TGTGCCAGCAGTCTAATAGCGGGAGCTACCGAGCAGTACTTC. Amino acid sequence: CASSLIAGATEQYF.

The chain is built from TRBV12-3 or TRBV12-4 and TRBJ1-4; 8 bases are a match to TRBD1. The trim removed 4 bases at V and 3 bases at J, leaving 4 bases unmatched. This CDR3 has 15 residues. This CDR3 reads CASSYTGGANEKLFF. The CDR3 DNA is TGTGCCAGCAGTTACACAGGGGGAGCTAATGAAAAACTGTTTTTT.

CDR3 amino acids: CASSVGQGSQETQYF. In nucleotides, the CDR3 is TGCGCCAGCAGCGTGGGACAGGGAAGCCAAGAGACCCAGTACTTC. This chain links TRBV5-1 with TRBJ2-5; the match to TRBD1 covers 9 bases. This CDR3 comprises 15 residues. Unmatched junction bases numbered 5, after V lost 4 bases and J lost 1 base. Looked up from germline, CDR1 is SGHRS and CDR2 is YFSETQ.

This clonotype showed up many times. V usage is TRBV27 and J usage is TRBJ1-5, with TRBD1 as a possible D gene (6 bases). Germline CDR1 is MNHEY and CDR2 is SMNVEV (reference sequence). With 3 bases removed from V and 0 bases from J, the gap between germline ends came to 9 bases. The CDR3 totals 15 residues. The CDR3 is CASSFGGYSNQPQHF. CDR3 bases: TGTGCCAGCAGTTTCGGGGGCTATAGCAATCAGCCCCAGCATTTT.

V is TRBV20-1 and J is TRBJ1-5; TRBD1 matches at 7 bases. CDR1 is DFQATT, CDR2 SNEGSKA, per germline (reference sequence). Trimming at V came to 6 bases and at J to 6 bases, leaving 14 bases not matched to a gene. The CDR3 is 15 amino acids. In DNA, the CDR3 is TGCAGTGCCAACTCGCGGGGAGGGGGCGTTCAGCCCCAGCATTTT. Its protein product is CSANSRGGGVQPQHF.

The chain employs TRBV7-2 and TRBJ2-7, with TRBD1 matching 9 bases. Per the germline V gene, CDR1 is SGHTA and CDR2 is FQGNSA. The CDR3 loop spans 16 amino acids. Trimming at V came to 0 bases and at J to 7 bases, leaving 10 bases not matched to a gene. In DNA form, the CDR3 reads TGTGCCAGCAGCTTAGCTCCGGGGACAGGGTCGGGGGAGCAGTACTTC. Translating gives CASSLAPGTGSGEQYF.

The rearrangement links TRBV20-1 to TRBJ2-1; 10 bases are shared with TRBD2. This CDR3 spans 14 amino acids. The V gene end was trimmed by 6 bases and the J gene end by 4 bases; junction bases not matched to a gene: 6. Germline CDR1 DFQATT, CDR2 SNEGSKA (reference sequence). In nucleotides, the CDR3 is TGCAGTGCCGTAGCGGGAGGCACATACAATGAGCAGTTCTTC. Encoded protein: CSAVAGGTYNEQFF.

This clonotype was seen a handful of times. The chain links TRBV25-1 to TRBJ2-1; D not resolved. Between the trimmed V and J ends, which lost 2 bases and 6 bases, there was a span of 8 bases. Germline CDR1 reads MGHDK; CDR2 reads SYGVNS. The CDR3 is made up of 13 amino acids. CDR3 sequence: CASSETYANEQFF. CDR3 nucleotides: TGTGCCAGCAGTGAAACCTATGCCAATGAGCAGTTCTTC.

This clonotype occurred many times. This sequence joins TRBV24-1 and TRBJ2-7; D remains ambiguous. This CDR3 contains 13 residues. Trimming removed 2 bases from V and 2 bases from J, with 6 bases in between. CDR1 is KGHDR, CDR2 SFDVKD, per germline. This chain's CDR3 is CATSDSYTYEQYF. CDR3 DNA: TGTGCCACCAGTGATTCTTACACCTACGAGCAGTACTTC.

This clonotype came up many times. This sequence joins TRBV6-2 or TRBV6-3 and TRBJ1-2; D possibly corresponds to TRBD1 (6 bases). V was clipped by 5 bases and J by 4 bases, with 14 bases between them. The CDR3 runs 14 residues. Germline V lookup: CDR1 MNHEY, CDR2 SVGEGT. Here the CDR3 reads CASSPDSLGYGYTF. In DNA, the CDR3 is TGTGCCAGCAGTCCGGACAGCCTCGGCTATGGCTACACCTTC.

This clonotype was observed a handful of times. This rearrangement joins TRBV6-6 to TRBJ2-3; D may correspond to TRBD1 or TRBD2 (6 bases each). From germline, CDR1 is MNHNY and CDR2 SVGAGI (reference sequence). Trimming removed 2 bases at V and 6 bases at J, with 12 bases between. This CDR3 is 14 amino acids long. CDR3 residues: CASSYEGGWDTQYF. The CDR3 DNA is TGTGCCAGCAGTTACGAGGGGGGATGGGATACGCAGTATTTT.

This clonotype was observed a few times. The chain carries TRBV19 and TRBJ1-1, with 11 bases matching TRBD1. The germline CDR1 and CDR2 sequences are LNHDA and SQIVND (reference sequence). After removal of 7 bases from V and 4 bases from J, the junction contained 8 bases not matched to a gene. The CDR3 totals 15 residues. In DNA, the CDR3 is TGTGCCAGTATAACCGGGACAGGGGGTTTCACTGAAGCTTTCTTT. Its protein product is CASITGTGGFTEAFF.

This clonotype was seen ten or more times. This chain joins TRBV27 and TRBJ2-3, with 8 bases aligning to TRBD2. With V trimmed by 6 bases and J by 1 base, 3 bases remained unmatched. Germline assignment: CDR1 MNHEY and CDR2 SMNVEV (reference sequence). The CDR3 is 14 amino acids. In DNA, the CDR3 is TGTGCCAGCAGCTTGCGGGGGGGCACAGATACGCAGTATTTT. This codes for CASSLRGGTDTQYF.

The J gene is TRBJ1-3, the V gene TRBV28; D call uncertain. Trimming removed 3 bases from V and 0 bases from J, with 9 bases in between. The CDR3 totals 15 residues. Germline V gene sequence: CDR1 MDHEN, CDR2 SYDVKM. The CDR3 sequence: CASSFPKNSGNTIYF. As DNA, the CDR3 is TGTGCCAGCAGTTTTCCGAAAAACTCTGGAAACACCATATATTTT.

A few counts support this clonotype. V is TRBV7-2 and J is TRBJ1-5; 9 bases are shared with TRBD1. The CDR3 consists of 16 residues. Trimming took 1 base from V and 0 from J; bases not matched to a gene: 1. CDR1 is SGHTA, CDR2 FQGNSA, per germline. Here the CDR3 DNA reads TGTGCCAGCAGCTTAGTGGGACAGGGTAGCAATCAGCCCCAGCATTTT. It yields the protein CASSLVGQGSNQPQHF.

This clonotype appeared a few times. The rearrangement links TRBV20-1 to TRBJ2-3; 7 positions match TRBD2. The ends lost 4 bases at V and 1 base at J; junction bases unmatched: 14. The germline V gene has CDR1 DFQATT and CDR2 SNEGSKA (reference sequence). This CDR3 comprises 17 residues. In DNA form, the CDR3 reads TGCAGTGCTACTCCCATGGGGACGGGAGGCCGCACAGATACGCAGTATTTT. This codes for CSATPMGTGGRTDTQYF.

This clonotype has just a few counts. This chain's CDR3 is CASSPITTDYGYTF. The CDR3 nucleotides are TGCGCCAGCAGCCCTATTACAACGGACTATGGCTACACCTTC. The gene calls are TRBV5-1 and TRBJ1-2; no clear D. V lost 4 bases to trimming and J lost 3 bases, with 13 bases between them. The CDR3 is 14 amino acids. CDR1 is SGHRS, CDR2 YFSETQ, per germline.

The rearrangement uses TRBV7-2 and TRBJ1-5; weak D call: TRBD1 (5 bases). There are 15 residues in the CDR3. In germline, CDR1 is SGHTA, CDR2 FQGNSA. Trimming took off 5 bases at V and 0 bases at J, with 11 bases between the two ends. The DNA of the CDR3 is TGTGCCAGCAGCCGGGGGGGGTATAGCAATCAGCCCCAGCATTTT. It is translated as CASSRGGYSNQPQHF.

This clonotype was seen more than once but under ten times. The V gene is TRBV20-1, the J gene TRBJ2-1; 7 positions agree with TRBD2. This CDR3 region has 16 residues. V dropped 6 bases and J dropped 0; count of bases not matched to a gene: 11. Germline-derived CDR1 and CDR2 are DFQATT and SNEGSKA (reference sequence). The CDR3: CSARTSSGSSYNEQFF. CDR3 in DNA: TGCAGTGCCCGGACGTCTAGCGGCAGCTCCTACAATGAGCAGTTCTTC.

This chain connects TRBV15 to TRBJ1-2, with D perhaps TRBD1 (5 bases). Germline V gives CDR1 LNHNV, CDR2 YYDKDF (reference sequence). Trimming left V 6 bases short and J 0 bases short, with 11 bases between. There are 14 residues in the CDR3. The CDR3 sequence: CATSSRAANYGYTF. The DNA for the CDR3 is TGTGCCACCAGTTCCAGGGCCGCTAACTATGGCTACACCTTC.